This T cell receptor (beta chain) was profiled in a study of CD4 T cells in relation to SARS-CoV-2 and coronaviruses. Study-wide results and limits: Memory recall responses, not primary responses primed in culture, are what the assay detects. In around 67% of donors, memory CD4+ clonotypes crossrecognized SARS-CoV-2 and at least one common cold coronavirus spike.

The repertoire was sequenced with immunoSEQ multiplex PCR; TCRdb's copy has only in-frame clones and lacks some. The sample records about 55,000 clones, 86% being singletons. In the case of this clone: Its specificity is not known.

The CDR3 is 17 amino acids. Germline trimming cut 0 bases from V and 2 bases from J; bases unmatched to any gene: 8. Germline V gene lookup returns CDR1 LGHDT and CDR2 YNNKEL (reference sequence). Unexposed donor CD4+ T cells date from about 2011-2018, before the COVID-19 pandemic. Cryopreserved PBMCs were CD4-enriched, then split into naive and memory cells. This rearrangement joins TRBV3-1 (or the pseudogene TRBV3-2) to TRBJ2-7; 9 bases line up with TRBD2. The sequence derives from a human donor in good health. Sample: memory CD4+ T cells from PBMCs. CDR3 in DNA: TGTGCCAGCAGCCAAGATCGGCTAGCGGGAAGAGCCTACGAGCAGTACTTC. This gives the protein CASSQDRLAGRAYEQYF.